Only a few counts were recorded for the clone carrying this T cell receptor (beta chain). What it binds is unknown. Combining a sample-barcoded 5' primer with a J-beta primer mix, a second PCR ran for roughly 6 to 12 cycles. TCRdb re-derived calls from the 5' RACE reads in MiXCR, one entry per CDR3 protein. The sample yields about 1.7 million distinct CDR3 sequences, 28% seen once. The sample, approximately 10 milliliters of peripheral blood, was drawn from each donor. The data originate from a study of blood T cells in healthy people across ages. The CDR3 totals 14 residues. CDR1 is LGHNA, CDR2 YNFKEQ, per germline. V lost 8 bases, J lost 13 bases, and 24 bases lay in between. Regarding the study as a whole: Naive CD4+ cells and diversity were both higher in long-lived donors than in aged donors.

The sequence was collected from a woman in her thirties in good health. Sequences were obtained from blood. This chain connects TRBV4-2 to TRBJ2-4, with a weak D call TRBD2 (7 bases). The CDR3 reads CASHEGGPNNEQYF. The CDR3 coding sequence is TGTGCCAGCCATGAGGGGGGGCCGAACAATGAGCAGTACTTC.